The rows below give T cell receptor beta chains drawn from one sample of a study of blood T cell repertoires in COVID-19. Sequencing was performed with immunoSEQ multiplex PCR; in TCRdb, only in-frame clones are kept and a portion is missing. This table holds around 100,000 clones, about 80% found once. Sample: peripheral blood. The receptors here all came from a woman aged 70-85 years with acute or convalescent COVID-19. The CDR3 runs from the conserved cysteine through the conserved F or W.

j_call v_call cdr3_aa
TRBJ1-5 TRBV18 CASSLGQGGNQPQHF
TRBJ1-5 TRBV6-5 CASSRYTGNQPQHF
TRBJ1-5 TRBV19 CASMAGDRGHQPQHF
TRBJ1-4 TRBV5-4 CASSAEDRGPNEKLFF
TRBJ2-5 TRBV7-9 CASTYRLDRVGETQYF
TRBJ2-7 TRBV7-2 CASSLATSGVYEQYF
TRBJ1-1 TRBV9 CASSVVGGQGTEAFF
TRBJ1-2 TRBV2 CASIRPRDHYGYTF
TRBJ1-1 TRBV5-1 CASSSQGTEAFF
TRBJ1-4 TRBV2 CASRTIRDRNEKLFF
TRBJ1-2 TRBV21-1 CASSKAETVAAYGYTF
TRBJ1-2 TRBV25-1 CASSGGTDLGYTF
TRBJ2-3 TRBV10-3 CAISERQGSTDTQYF
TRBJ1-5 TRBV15 CATSGGQDNQPQHF
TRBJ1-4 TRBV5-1 CASSWDRAPDEKLFF
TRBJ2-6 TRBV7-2 CASSSNRGTRANVLTF
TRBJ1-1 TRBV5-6 CASSLALGQGSGRAFF
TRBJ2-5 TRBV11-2 CASSDQGFSQETQYF
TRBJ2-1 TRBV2 CASSVLRTSGYNEQFF
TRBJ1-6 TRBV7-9 CASGEGGSSYNSPLHF
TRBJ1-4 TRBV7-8 CASSPDREKLFF
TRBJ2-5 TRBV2 CASSTTGMETQYF
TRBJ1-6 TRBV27 CASSTSPGQGGSPLHF
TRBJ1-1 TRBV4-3 CASSRGGGLNTEAFF
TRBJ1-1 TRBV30 CAWRGGAAEAFF
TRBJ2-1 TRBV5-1 CASSLAYDEQFF
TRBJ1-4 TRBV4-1 CASSQPEAGANEKLFF
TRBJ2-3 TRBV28 CASNSGGGNTDTQYF
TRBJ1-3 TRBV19 CASSISAGSGNTIYF
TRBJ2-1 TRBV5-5 CASSLGLAGVNEQFF
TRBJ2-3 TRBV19 CASNGGRTDTQYF
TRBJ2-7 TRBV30 CAWTRSSYEQYF
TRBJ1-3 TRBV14 CASSQVSASSGNTIYF
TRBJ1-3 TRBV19 CASTWDRGSSGNTIYF
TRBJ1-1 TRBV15 CATSRTGTGEAFF
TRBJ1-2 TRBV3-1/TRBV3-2 CASSQEDRYDGYTF
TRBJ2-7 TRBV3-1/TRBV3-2 CASRRTGAEQYF
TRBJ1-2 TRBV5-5 CASSFSEGNYGYTF
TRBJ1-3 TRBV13 CASSHDPGSGNTIYF
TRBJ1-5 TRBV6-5 CASLTGRYRPQHF